This T cell receptor (beta chain) was profiled in a study of CD8+CD57+ T cells in acquired aplastic anemia. The CDR3 consists of 14 residues. CDR1 is LNHNV and CDR2 is YYDKDF in the germline V gene (reference sequence). Trimming took off 1 base at V and 5 bases at J, with 8 bases between the two ends. Genomic DNA, the template, was used for profiling of the TCR beta VDJ and CDR3. TCRdb independently ran MiXCR on the reads; one entry per CDR3 protein. The sample yields some 180,000 distinct CDR3 sequences, about 47% seen once. This clonotype was seen a few times. The TCR was taken from a human donor in good health. Specimen: sorted CD4+, CD8+, or CD8+CD57+ T cells (not recorded which) from PBMCs. J is TRBJ1-4 and V is TRBV15; D possibly corresponds to TRBD1 (5 bases). CDR3 nucleotide sequence: TGTGCCACCAGCAGAGGAGGGGAGAATGAAAAACTGTTTTTT. This gives the protein CATSRGGENEKLFF. The full variable domain, rest sourced from reference TRBV15 and TRBJ1-4, is DAMVIQNPRYQVTQFGKPVTLSCSQTLNHNVMYWYQQKSSQAPKLLFHYYDKDFNNEADTPDNFQSRRPNTSFCFLDIRSPGLGDTAMYLCATSRGGENEKLFFGSGTQLSVL.